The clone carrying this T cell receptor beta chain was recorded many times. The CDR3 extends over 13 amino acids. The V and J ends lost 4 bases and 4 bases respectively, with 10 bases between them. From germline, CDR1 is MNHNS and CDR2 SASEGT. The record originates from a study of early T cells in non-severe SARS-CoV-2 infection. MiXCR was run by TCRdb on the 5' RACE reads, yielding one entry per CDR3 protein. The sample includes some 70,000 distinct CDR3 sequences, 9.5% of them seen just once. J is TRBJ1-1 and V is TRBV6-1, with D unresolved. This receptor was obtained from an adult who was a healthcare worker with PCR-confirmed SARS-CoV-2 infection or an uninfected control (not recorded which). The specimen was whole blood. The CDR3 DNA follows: TGTGCCAGCAGTGTCGACACGGGCACTGAAGCTTTCTTT. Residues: CASSVDTGTEAFF.